This record concerns one TCR beta chain sequence. Its antigen has not been determined. No qualities accompany the bases; no much larger clone lies one base away. Trimming accounts for 10 bases at V and 2 bases at J, while the number of junction bases matched to no gene is 7. CDR1 and CDR2, per the germline V gene (reference sequence), are SEHNR and FQNEAQ. From cysteine to phenylalanine, the CDR3 is 14 amino acids long. The read is trimmed to its CDR3 DNA, 42 bases read in frame from base 1. The sample's time point label is to be understood as: baseline before oral tofacitinib. Peripheral blood and lesional scalp punch biopsies were obtained from patients with alopecia areata. After PBMCs were isolated by density centrifugation and stained for CD3, CD4 and CD8, a FACSAria was used to sort CD4+ and CD8+ T cells. This specimen comes from a study of CD8+ T cells in alopecia areata (dated by TCRdb to 2016 to 2019). About the investigation overall: The treated patients took part in an open-label pilot trial in which moderate-to-severe alopecia areata was treated with oral tofacitinib at 5 to 10 mg twice daily. Tofacitinib was administered for 6 to 18 months, and 6 months of follow-up off drug were then conducted to assess delayed response and recurrence. High-throughput TCRbeta sequencing was used to examine T cell clonal expansion in alopecia areata in both the C3H/HeJ mouse model and human patients. Human TCRbeta sequencing covered scalp tissue and sorted CD4+ and CD8+ peripheral blood T cells from patchy and totalis/universalis alopecia areata patients and healthy controls. Biopsies were taken from tofacitinib-treated patients at baseline and again at 4 and 24 weeks into treatment, and several of those patients also had a later scalp biopsy. Clonality in the scalp was compared among normal scalp (n=4), patchy alopecia areata scalp (n=8), and alopecia totalis/universalis scalp (n=8). RNA was extracted with the PAXgene miRNA kit for fixed scalp, the miRNeasy kit for PBMCs, and the RNeasy kit for mouse skin. TCRbeta CDR3 regions were amplified by immunoSEQ multiplex PCR with 35 Vbeta forward and 13 Jbeta reverse primers. What the work shows at the level of the full study, not this receptor alone: Lesional scalp, especially in alopecia totalis/universalis, showed higher clonality and more expanded CD8+ clones than normal scalp, suggesting antigenic drive. Shared TCR sequences between patients were less evident than in mice, which may be partly attributable to HLA diversity in the patient population. Unlike mouse skin, which is dominated by gammadelta T cells, normal human skin has resident alphabeta T cells that are also sequenced, and this complicates analysis of the scalp TCR repertoire.

Library preparation employed the immunoSEQ multiplex PCR assay. For TCR sequencing, RNA was extracted from every sample and reverse transcribed into cDNA to serve as template. First-strand cDNA was synthesized using SuperScript III with a 2:1 mix of oligo-dT and random hexamers. A synthetic immune receptor repertoire was used to measure amplification bias, and any remaining bias was corrected computationally. As for the authors' bioinformatics: Raw reads were preprocessed for error removal, and CDR3 was defined according to IMGT conventions as running from the conserved cysteine to phenylalanine. To get clonality, Shannon entropy was normalized by log2 of the number of productive unique TCRs and the result was subtracted from 1. CD4 or CD8 identity of scalp clones was inferred by cross-referencing scalp TCRbeta sequences with sorted blood CD4 and CD8 repertoires. TCRdb holds this immuneACCESS table with in-frame rearrangements only. Some clones are missing; in checked studies, unresolved V genes explain under half, and the rest has no known cause. V, J and clone size reflect that table, while D and trimming were determined from the DNA. This sample comprises roughly 250,000 clones, less than 80% of them detected only once. The ten largest clones represent 1% to 1.5% of the sample.

This clonotype originated in a human donor with alopecia areata. Material: CD4+ T cells sorted from blood, obtained at week 0. The chain couples TRBV7-9 to TRBJ2-5; 10 bases in the junction line up with TRBD1. The sequence in DNA is TGTGCCAACGGGGACAGGGGCCGTCAAGAGACCCAGTACTTC. Translated, it gives CANGDRGRQETQYF.